A selection of T cell receptor beta chains follows, all from one sample in a study of cytomegalovirus exposure and HLA in healthy donors. The table came from immunoSEQ multiplex PCR; TCRdb's copy has only in-frame clones and leaves some out. The table lists some 130,000 clones, roughly 74% of them singletons. Sequencing was performed on PBMCs. The receptor source for this set is a male donor in good health and CMV-seronegative. Each CDR3 is given with its conserved first and last residue. The D gene is left open where the match is weak. Clone size appears in some rows only: once, few, many, or a class for an expanded clone.

j_call,v_call,clone_size,d_call,cdr3_nt,cdr3_aa
TRBJ2-7,TRBV4-1,-,-,TGCGCCAGCAGCCAAGACGGTCGGTCGGGCGAGCAGTACTTC,CASSQDGRSGEQYF
TRBJ2-3,TRBV7-2,few,-,TGTGCCAGCAGTTCGCTGGGGGGAGATACGCAGTATTTT,CASSSLGGDTQYF
TRBJ2-4,TRBV23-1,-,TRBD1,TGCGCCAGCAGTCCCCGGGACAGGGAGGACGGTAACATTCAGTACTTC,CASSPRDREDGNIQYF
TRBJ1-5,TRBV7-2,-,-,TGTGCCAGCAGCTTAGTAAGCGGTCAGCCCCAGCATTTT,CASSLVSGQPQHF
TRBJ2-2,TRBV7-2,few,TRBD1,TGTGCCAGCAGCTCCCAGGGGGCGCTGACCGGGGAGCTGTTTTTT,CASSSQGALTGELFF
TRBJ2-1,TRBV30,once,-,TGTGCCTGGTCCCAGGGGAAATACAATGAGCAGTTCTTC,CAWSQGKYNEQFF
TRBJ1-2,TRBV30,once,-,TGTGCCTGGAAACGGGTAAAAAACTATGGCTACACCTTC,CAWKRVKNYGYTF
TRBJ1-1,TRBV7-8,-,-,TGTGCCAGCAGCTTGGCAGGGATGAACACTGAAGCTTTCTTT,CASSLAGMNTEAFF
TRBJ2-3,TRBV14,-,TRBD1,TGTGCCAGCAGCGAGACAGGGGTAGGAGATAGGGATACGCAGTATTTT,CASSETGVGDRDTQYF
TRBJ2-2,TRBV29-1,-,-,TGCAGCGTTAAGGGGGACCTAGGGTCCGGGGAGCTGTTTTTT,CSVKGDLGSGELFF
TRBJ2-1,TRBV7-9,-,-,TGTGCCAGCAGCTCAGGAGGCGGGTGGAATGAGCAGTTCTTC,CASSSGGGWNEQFF
TRBJ1-1,TRBV4-3,-,-,TGCGCCAGCAGCCTCCTTGATGGGGGGAGCACTGAAGCTTTCTTT,CASSLLDGGSTEAFF
TRBJ2-7,TRBV4-1,few,TRBD1,TGCGCCAGCAGCCAGACGGACAGGGACTACGAGCAGTACTTC,CASSQTDRDYEQYF
TRBJ2-3,TRBV2,once,-,TGTGCCAGCAGGAAACAGGGTCGAAAAAACACAGATACGCAGTATTTT,CASRKQGRKNTDTQYF
TRBJ1-2,TRBV18,-,TRBD1,TGTGCCAGCTCACCGGGACAGGGGAGCTATGGCTACACCTTC,CASSPGQGSYGYTF
TRBJ1-2,TRBV7-2,-,TRBD1,TGTGCCAGCAGCATCCTACAGGGGGCCGCTGGCTACACCTTC,CASSILQGAAGYTF
TRBJ2-6,TRBV19,few,-,TGTGCCAGTAGTATGGCATCTCGGGGGTCCGGGGCCAACGTCCTGACTTTC,CASSMASRGSGANVLTF
TRBJ1-4,TRBV6-6,-,TRBD1,TGTGCCAGCAGTTACTCAGGACAGGATGAAAAACTGTTTTTT,CASSYSGQDEKLFF
TRBJ1-2,TRBV7-2,-,-,TGTGCCAGCAGCCCGAGCGGGAGACGGTTCCTCTATGGCTACACCTTC,CASSPSGRRFLYGYTF
TRBJ2-1,TRBV30,-,-,TGTGCCTGGAGTAGTTGGGGCGCGGACAATGAGCAGTTCTTC,CAWSSWGADNEQFF
TRBJ2-1,TRBV5-4,-,TRBD2,TGTGCCAGCAGCTCCGGGACTAGCGGGAGGGCCATATCTAATGAGCAGTTCTTC,CASSSGTSGRAISNEQFF
TRBJ1-5,TRBV7-9,-,-,TGTGCCACCTCCAAATCGGGGTGGAATCAGCCCCAGCATTTT,CATSKSGWNQPQHF
TRBJ2-3,TRBV7-2,few,-,TGTGCCAGCAGCCCCGGACAGAAATTCACAGATACGCAGTATTTT,CASSPGQKFTDTQYF
TRBJ2-2,TRBV18,-,-,TGTGCCAGCTCCCCCCTCCAGGGTTCCGGGGAGCTGTTTTTT,CASSPLQGSGELFF
TRBJ1-3,TRBV25-1,-,-,TGTGCCAGCAGACCTACAGGGCCCGGAAACACCATATATTTT,CASRPTGPGNTIYF
TRBJ2-1,TRBV7-6,few,-,TGTGCCAGCAGCTACCGGGACGGGAGCTACAATGAGCAGTTCTTC,CASSYRDGSYNEQFF
TRBJ2-3,TRBV7-8,-,TRBD1,TGTGCCAGCAGCCCGCGACGACAGGGGTTCTACACAGATACGCAGTATTTT,CASSPRRQGFYTDTQYF
TRBJ1-2,TRBV30,-,TRBD1,TGTGCCTGGGTTCGGGACAGGGGCATCTATGGCTACACCTTC,CAWVRDRGIYGYTF
TRBJ2-7,TRBV6-5,-,-,TGTGCCAGCAGTTACTCCGGGTCCTACGAGCAGTACTTC,CASSYSGSYEQYF
TRBJ1-2,TRBV6-5,-,TRBD1,TGTGCCAGCAGAAAGCCGGACAGGGGAGCCTATGGCTACACCTTC,CASRKPDRGAYGYTF
TRBJ2-7,TRBV28,-,TRBD2,TGTGCCAGCAGTTTACCCAGCGGGAGGCGTTACGAGCAGTACTTC,CASSLPSGRRYEQYF
TRBJ1-2,TRBV29-1,-,TRBD1,TGCAGCGTTGATGACAGGGTAGAGGACTATGGCTACACCTTC,CSVDDRVEDYGYTF
TRBJ1-4,TRBV28,few,-,TGTGCCAGCAGTTTGCTGGGCCTGAATGAAAAACTGTTTTTT,CASSLLGLNEKLFF
TRBJ2-1,TRBV7-9,-,TRBD2,TGTGCCAGCAGCTCACCCCTAGCGGGGGCCCCGGATGAGCAGTTCTTC,CASSSPLAGAPDEQFF
TRBJ2-7,TRBV5-1,-,-,TGCGCCAGCAGCTTGGCCGCACAATACGAGCAGTACTTC,CASSLAAQYEQYF
TRBJ2-5,TRBV5-1,-,TRBD1,TGCGCCAGCAGCACGTGGACAGGGGCCGCGTTAGAGACCCAGTACTTC,CASSTWTGAALETQYF
TRBJ2-1,TRBV18,few,TRBD1,TGTGCCAGCTCCCCAATCCCTCCCAGGGGGTCCTATGAGCAGTTCTTC,CASSPIPPRGSYEQFF